These T cell receptor beta chains were read from a single sample in a study of neoadjuvant nivolumab and ipilimumab in lung cancer. Clones were sequenced by immunoSEQ multiplex PCR, and TCRdb holds only the in-frame ones, with some missing. The repertoire has roughly 39,000 clones, roughly nine tenths of them found once; the top ten carry approximately 3.3%. Sequenced here: peripheral blood, sampled before neoadjuvant nivolumab, alone or with ipilimumab. These receptors originate from an adult with non-small cell lung cancer. Both conserved end residues are part of each CDR3. Each record gives: J gene, D gene, clone size, V gene, CDR3 protein, CDR3 DNA. A D gene is named only where the DNA matches it firmly. A clone size is listed for some rows: how often the clone was seen (once, few, many), or a class if it is expanded.

TRBJ2-7	NA	NA	TRBV18	CASSAPGTSEHYF	TGTGCCAGCTCAGCCCCCGGGACATCCGAGCATTACTTC
TRBJ2-7	NA	NA	TRBV7-6	CASSLGYLYEQYF	TGTGCCAGCAGCTTAGGTTACTTGTACGAGCAGTACTTC
TRBJ2-7	NA	once	TRBV7-9	CASSLGRSSYEQYF	TGTGCCAGCAGCTTAGGGCGCAGCTCCTACGAGCAGTACTTC
TRBJ2-2	TRBD2	NA	TRBV11-2	CASSLAGGYTGELFF	TGTGCCAGCAGCTTGGCGGGGGGCTACACCGGGGAGCTGTTTTTT
TRBJ2-7	NA	NA	TRBV2	CAGCGLPSYEQYF	TGTGCCGGGTGCGGGTTACCCTCCTACGAGCAGTACTTC
TRBJ2-1	TRBD2	NA	TRBV18	CASSYQAGLDNEQFF	TGTGCCAGCTCATACCAAGCGGGACTTGACAATGAGCAGTTCTTC
TRBJ2-7	NA	once	TRBV6-6	CASRRNTGGDSYEQYF	TGTGCCAGCAGACGTAACACAGGGGGGGATTCCTACGAGCAGTACTTC
TRBJ1-1	NA	NA	TRBV13	CASRGGAGNTEAFF	TGTGCCAGCCGAGGTGGAGCTGGCAACACTGAAGCTTTCTTT
TRBJ2-1	NA	NA	TRBV5-1	CASSLASIENNEQFF	TGCGCCAGCAGCTTGGCGTCGATTGAAAACAATGAGCAGTTCTTC
TRBJ2-3	NA	NA	TRBV6-5	CASSYSAAGLADTQYF	TGTGCCAGCAGTTACTCGGCGGCGGGATTGGCAGATACGCAGTATTTT
TRBJ2-5	NA	NA	TRBV29-1	CSVAWLTQETQYF	TGCAGCGTTGCTTGGCTTACCCAAGAGACCCAGTACTTC
TRBJ2-3	TRBD2	NA	TRBV5-6	CASSLTSRGRGDTQYF	TGTGCCAGCAGCTTAACATCTCGCGGGAGGGGTGATACGCAGTATTTT